The TCR beta chain under discussion was sequenced for a study of cytomegalovirus exposure and HLA in healthy donors. Study context: Among the 398 genotyped donors, 81% were placed in the Caucasian-associated ancestry cluster.

Findings of the study overall: There were fewer than 200 TCR beta chains listed as cytomegalovirus-associated. V segments that were indistinguishable, TRBV6-2 and TRBV6-3 among them, were omitted from analysis.

About this clone itself: Its specificity is unknown.

V was cut by 3 bases and J by 4 bases, with 4 bases left in between. The germline V gene has CDR1 SEHNR and CDR2 FQNEAQ (reference sequence). The CDR3 runs to 12 residues. PCR primers comprised 60 Vbeta and 13 Jbeta primers. Per the original data handling: In a later analysis, the count reached approximately 80 million unique TCR beta chains, with around 11 million shared. TCRdb keeps only in-frame clones here, not all; method: immunoSEQ multiplex PCR. From that table come the V and J calls and clone size; the DNA was used to work out D and trimming. The sample holds roughly 71,000 clones, 55% to 65% seen once.

Sequencing used PBMCs. The sequence was collected from a man younger than 45 in good health and CMV-seronegative. J is TRBJ1-5 and V is TRBV7-9; D is ambiguous. CDR3 loop: CASSFRNQPQHF. The CDR3 DNA reads as TGTGCCAGCAGCTTTAGAAATCAGCCCCAGCATTTT.